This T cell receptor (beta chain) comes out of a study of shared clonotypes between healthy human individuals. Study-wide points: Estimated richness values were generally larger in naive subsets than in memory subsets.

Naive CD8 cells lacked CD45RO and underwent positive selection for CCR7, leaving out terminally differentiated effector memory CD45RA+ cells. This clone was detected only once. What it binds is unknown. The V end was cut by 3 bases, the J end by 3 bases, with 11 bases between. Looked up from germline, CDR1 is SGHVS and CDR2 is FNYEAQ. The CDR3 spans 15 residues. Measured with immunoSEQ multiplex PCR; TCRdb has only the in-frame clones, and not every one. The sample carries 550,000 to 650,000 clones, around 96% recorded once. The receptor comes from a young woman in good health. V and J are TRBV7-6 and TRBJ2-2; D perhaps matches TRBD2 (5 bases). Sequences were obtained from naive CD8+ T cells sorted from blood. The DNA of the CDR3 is TGTGCCAGCAGCTTGGGAGCCTTCGACACCGGGGAGCTGTTTTTT. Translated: CASSLGAFDTGELFF.